This TCR beta chain was sequenced during a study of control samples from healthy donors and cancer patients. Using immunoSEQ multiplex PCR, the repertoire was profiled, and TCRdb retains in-frame clones only, with some absent. Of some 100,000 clones in the sample, roughly three quarters are singletons; the top ten hold about 10%. The CDR3 is made up of 15 amino acids. The V end was cut by 0 bases, the J end by 2 bases, with 11 bases between. The source is a woman aged 30 to 39 in good health. This chain links TRBV5-7 with TRBJ1-2; D not resolved. TRBV5-7 is identified as an open reading frame with a role that is uncertain. The sample taken for sequencing was blood. The CDR3 DNA follows: TGTGCCAGCAGCTTGGAGTGGACGGGCAACTATGGCTACACCTTC. It translates to CASSLEWTGNYGYTF.